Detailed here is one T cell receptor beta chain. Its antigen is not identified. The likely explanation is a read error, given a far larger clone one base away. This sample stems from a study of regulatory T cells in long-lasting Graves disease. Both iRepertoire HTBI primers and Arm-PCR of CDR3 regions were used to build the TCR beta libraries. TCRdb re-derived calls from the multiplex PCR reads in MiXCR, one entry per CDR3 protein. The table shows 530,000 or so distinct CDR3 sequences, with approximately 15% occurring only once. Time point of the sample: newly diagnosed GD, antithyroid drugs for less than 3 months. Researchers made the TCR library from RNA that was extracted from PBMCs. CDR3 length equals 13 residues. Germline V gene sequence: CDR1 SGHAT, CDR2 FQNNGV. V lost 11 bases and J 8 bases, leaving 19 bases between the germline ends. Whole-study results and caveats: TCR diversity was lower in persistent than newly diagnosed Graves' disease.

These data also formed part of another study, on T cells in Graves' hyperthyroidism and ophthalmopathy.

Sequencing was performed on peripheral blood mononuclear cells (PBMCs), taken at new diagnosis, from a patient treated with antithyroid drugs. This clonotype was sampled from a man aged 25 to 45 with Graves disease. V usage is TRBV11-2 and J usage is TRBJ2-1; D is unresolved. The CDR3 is CAGSRLSTYEQFF. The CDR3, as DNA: TGTGCCGGCTCCCGACTCTCTACATATGAGCAGTTCTTC.